These 5 T cell receptor beta chains came from one sample sequenced in a study of T-cell reconstitution after alpha-beta-depleted transplantation in children. Study findings and constraints: Newly produced T cells mostly provided counts and TCRbeta diversity after one year, as hyperexpanded clones declined.

The antigens for these receptors are not known. This sample's TCRbeta library carried unique molecular identifier barcodes. One entry per CDR3 protein, called by TCRdb with MiXCR from the PCR reads. This repertoire shows about 300,000 distinct CDR3 sequences, roughly 8.2% found once; its top ten account for 9.1%. The source material was peripheral blood, sampled 360 days after TCRalphabeta/CD19-depleted stem cell transplant. The receptor set was obtained from a female patient aged 2-15 years who had a stem cell transplant for Fanconi anemia, so the T cells may come from the graft donor.

This clonotype was detected a few times. This chain connects TRBV15 to TRBJ1-1; D ambiguous. The CDR3 sequence is 14 residues long. From germline, CDR1 is LNHNV and CDR2 YYDKDF (reference sequence). The ends were cut back, 1 base at V and 6 bases at J, with 12 bases in the middle. The CDR3 sequence: CATSRGNRDPEAFF. The CDR3 nucleotides are TGTGCCACCAGCAGAGGAAACCGGGATCCTGAAGCTTTCTTT.

In its sample, this clonotype was seen many times. The chain uses TRBV6-2 or TRBV6-3 and TRBJ2-7; D ambiguous. Germline assignment: CDR1 MNHEY and CDR2 SVGEGT. The CDR3 totals 18 residues. The V gene lost 0 bases and the J gene lost 6 bases, with 24 bases spanning the gap. The DNA for the CDR3 is TGTGCCAGCAGTTACTCCGTCCATACTTTCGATAGAAATGGCGAGCAGTACGTC. It translates to CASSYSVHTFDRNGEQYV.

This clonotype has only a few counts. The rearrangement joins TRBV25-1 to TRBJ2-1; tentative D call: TRBD2 (5 bases). Trimming left V 2 bases short and J 0 bases short, with 11 bases between. The germline gives CDR1 MGHDK, CDR2 SYGVNS. CDR3 length equals 16 residues. The CDR3 reads CASSERGPFSYNEQFF. The CDR3 DNA reads as TGTGCCAGCAGTGAACGCGGGCCATTCTCCTACAATGAGCAGTTCTTC.

This clonotype was recorded at least ten times. The rearrangement joins TRBV12-3 or TRBV12-4 to TRBJ2-7; 12 nucleotides agree with TRBD1. The V gene end was trimmed by 3 bases and the J gene end by 6 bases; junction bases not matched to a gene: 9. The CDR3 spans 16 residues. The CDR3 nucleotides read TGTGCCAGCAGTTTTGATCCGGGGACAGGGGGCTCCGAGCAGTACTTC. Protein sequence: CASSFDPGTGGSEQYF.

This clonotype was observed at least ten times. The rearrangement joins TRBV27 to TRBJ2-1; 9 bases line up with TRBD1. From germline, CDR1 is MNHEY and CDR2 SMNVEV (reference sequence). The ends lost 4 bases at V and 3 bases at J; junction bases unmatched: 7. This CDR3 region has 16 residues. The CDR3 loop is CASSSLRGQGYNEQFF. The CDR3 DNA reads TGTGCCAGCAGTTCCTTGCGGGGACAGGGCTACAATGAGCAGTTCTTC.